One sample yielded the 23 T cell receptor beta chains listed below, sequenced in a study of shared clonotypes between healthy human individuals. Sequencing used immunoSEQ multiplex PCR; TCRdb keeps in-frame clones, though not all of them. This table holds 1,400,000 or so clones, 98% found once. Sequenced input: naive CD4+ T cells sorted from blood. As for subset: CD45RA+ positively selected. The receptors come from a man under 40 in good health.

This clone was picked up one time. The chain employs TRBV9 and TRBJ2-5, with D perhaps given as TRBD1 or TRBD2 (5 bases each). The CDR3 loop spans 15 amino acids. Germline CDR1 and CDR2: SGDLS and YYNGEE. The V end lost 3 bases, the J end lost 5 bases, and 17 bases lay between the germline ends. The CDR3 reads CASSAFYGGRETQYF. For the CDR3, the DNA is TGTGCCAGCAGCGCCTTCTATGGGGGTAGGGAGACCCAGTACTTC. Full variable domain (rest looked up from reference TRBV9 and TRBJ2-5): DSGVTQTPKHLITATGQRVTLRCSPRSGDLSVYWYQQSLDQGLQFLIQYYNGEERAKGNILERFSAQQFPDLHSELNLSSLELGDSALYFCASSAFYGGRETQYFGPGTRLLVL.

The rearrangement links TRBV30 to TRBJ2-5; perhaps TRBD1 as D (6 bases). Per germline, CDR1 GTSNPN and CDR2 SVGIG (reference sequence). Trimming stripped 4 bases from V and 9 bases from J, with 18 bases between. The CDR3 is 13 amino acids. The CDR3 loop reads CAWNTGFLVAQYF. DNA for the CDR3: TGTGCCTGGAACACAGGGTTCTTAGTGGCCCAGTACTTC.

The chain carries TRBV9 and TRBJ1-4, with TRBD1 matching over 8 bases. This CDR3 contains 14 residues. The V segment lost 5 bases and the J segment 3 bases; nucleotides outside the gene matches: 3. The germline V gene has CDR1 SGDLS and CDR2 YYNGEE. The CDR3 DNA is TGTGCCAGCAGTCCGGACAGGGCTAATGAAAAACTGTTTTTT. Protein: CASSPDRANEKLFF.

The genes are TRBV7-9 and TRBJ2-1; 9 bases align to TRBD1. CDR3 length: 16 residues. Germline V gives CDR1 SEHNR, CDR2 FQNEAQ (reference sequence). V lost 4 bases to trimming and J lost 4 bases; unmatched junction nucleotides: 8. As DNA, the CDR3 is TGTGCCAGCAGCTCCGGACGGACAGGGGCATACAATGAGCAGTTCTTC. This gives the protein CASSSGRTGAYNEQFF.

The chain has TRBV27 and TRBJ2-2; D ambiguous. The CDR3 extends over 15 amino acids. V lost 5 bases to trimming and J lost 3 bases, with 13 bases between them. Per germline, CDR1 MNHEY and CDR2 SMNVEV (reference sequence). The CDR3, as DNA: TGTGCCAGCAGTCCGTCCTTTGTCGACACCGGGGAGCTGTTTTTT. Amino acid sequence: CASSPSFVDTGELFF.

The V gene is TRBV7-8, the J gene TRBJ2-3, with TRBD2 matching 11 bases. From germline, CDR1 is SGHVS and CDR2 FQNEAQ. The CDR3 loop spans 17 amino acids. V shed 0 bases and J 5 bases; nucleotides not matched to a gene: 7. The CDR3 loop reads CASSLALLAGGIDTQYF. CDR3 DNA: TGTGCCAGCAGCTTAGCGCTGCTAGCGGGAGGAATAGATACGCAGTATTTT. The whole variable domain, filled in from reference TRBV7-8 and TRBJ2-3, reads GAGVSQSPRYKVAKRGQDVALRCDPISGHVSLFWYQQALGQGPEFLTYFQNEAQLDKSGLPSDRFFAERPEGSVSTLKIQRTQQEDSAVYLCASSLALLAGGIDTQYFGPGTRLTVL.

V gene TRBV28 combines with J gene TRBJ2-2; unclear D gene. V was shortened by 4 bases and J by 4 bases, with 10 bases between the two germline ends. This CDR3 contains 14 residues. Germline V CDR1 and CDR2: MDHEN, SYDVKM. CDR3 amino acids: CASSSTTLTGELFF. The CDR3 region has the DNA TGTGCCAGCAGTTCAACAACACTCACCGGGGAGCTGTTTTTT.

The chain has TRBV25-1 and TRBJ1-1; no clear D gene. CDR3 length: 15 residues. From germline, CDR1 is MGHDK and CDR2 SYGVNS. Trimming took off 2 bases at V and 1 base at J, with 11 bases between the two ends. DNA for the CDR3: TGTGCCAGCAGTGAAACCTGGGCAGGGAACACTGAAGCTTTCTTT. As protein: CASSETWAGNTEAFF.

The genes are TRBV7-8 and TRBJ1-1; no reliable D call. The CDR3 spans 12 residues. V lost 8 bases to trimming and J lost 0 bases, with 7 bases between them. Germline V gives CDR1 SGHVS, CDR2 FQNEAQ. CDR3 residues: CASRRLNTEAFF. Written as DNA, the CDR3 is TGTGCCAGCCGACGGTTGAACACTGAAGCTTTCTTT.

J is TRBJ2-2 and V is TRBV9; the match to TRBD2 covers 7 bases. CDR1 is SGDLS, CDR2 YYNGEE, per germline. This CDR3 is built from 17 residues. Trimming cost V 0 bases and J 4 bases; bases outside gene matches: 9. In nucleotides, the CDR3 is TGTGCCAGCAGCGTAGTGGTAGCCGCGGGGGTCACCGGGGAGCTGTTTTTT. Encoded protein: CASSVVVAAGVTGELFF.

This chain connects TRBV15 to TRBJ2-2; 7 nucleotides align to TRBD1. Germline CDR1 and CDR2: LNHNV and YYDKDF (reference sequence). Trimming cost V 0 bases and J 6 bases; bases outside gene matches: 4. The CDR3 covers 15 residues. The CDR3 region is CATSRDRQGAGELFF. CDR3 nucleotides: TGTGCCACCAGCAGAGATAGGCAGGGGGCCGGGGAGCTGTTTTTT.

The gene calls are TRBV5-6 and TRBJ2-5, with TRBD2 identical over 10 bases. The CDR3 runs 16 residues. Germline CDR1 SGHDT, CDR2 YYEEEE. V lost 2 bases to trimming and J lost 7 bases; unmatched junction nucleotides: 11. The CDR3 DNA sequence: TGTGCCAGCAGCTTTCATTTACTAGCGGGACCGTGGACCCAGTACTTC. Translating gives CASSFHLLAGPWTQYF.

This clone was seen once. The chain joins TRBV5-6 to TRBJ2-7, with a weak D call TRBD2 (5 bases). V was trimmed by 2 bases and J by 3 bases, leaving 15 bases between them. Per the germline V gene, CDR1 is SGHDT and CDR2 is YYEEEE. The length of the CDR3 is 15 residues. The CDR3 DNA follows: TGTGCCAGCAGCTTTTTGACTACCGGTTACTACGAGCAGTACTTC. Translation: CASSFLTTGYYEQYF.

The gene calls are TRBV10-3 and TRBJ2-1; D ambiguous. The CDR3 sequence is 14 residues long. Looked up from germline, CDR1 is ENHRY and CDR2 is SYGVKD. V gave up 8 bases and J gave up 0 bases, with 11 bases separating them. The CDR3, as DNA: TGTGCCATCTCCCCCCAGAGCTCCTACAATGAGCAGTTCTTC. Protein: CAISPQSSYNEQFF.

In regard to this clone: Other DNA sequences in the same sample also yield this CDR3. The V call is TRBV11-3, the J call TRBJ2-1; TRBD2 is a possible D gene (5 bases). V gave up 4 bases and J gave up 4 bases, with 5 bases separating them. The CDR3 is 12 residues long. CDR1 is SGHNT, CDR2 YENEEA, per germline. The CDR3 DNA reads TGTGCCAGCAGCTCGGGATACAATGAGCAGTTCTTC. Its protein product is CASSSGYNEQFF.

As to this clone: An end of the junction does not agree with germline; a read error may underlie this. The chain joins TRBV29-1 to TRBJ2-3; D is possibly TRBD1 (6 bases). Germline CDR1 and CDR2: SQVTM and ANQGSEA. The CDR3 contains 12 residues. CDR3 nucleotides: TGCAGCGGTGAAGCGCAGGGGGATACGCAGTATTTT. This encodes CSGEAQGDTQYF.

The chain joins TRBV7-2 to TRBJ2-7; D may match TRBD1 or TRBD2 (6 bases each). V lost 0 bases to trimming and J lost 1 base, with 16 bases between them. CDR3 size: 17 residues. Germline assignment: CDR1 SGHTA and CDR2 FQGNSA. CDR3 coding DNA: TGTGCCAGCAGCTTAGCGAGGGGGGTCAGGAGTTCCTACGAGCAGTACTTC. This gives the protein CASSLARGVRSSYEQYF.

V and J are TRBV7-9 and TRBJ2-1; D is possibly TRBD2 (5 bases). The CDR3 loop spans 16 amino acids. Germline V gives CDR1 SEHNR, CDR2 FQNEAQ (reference sequence). V lost 3 bases, J lost 0 bases, and 12 bases lay in between. The CDR3 DNA follows: TGTGCCAGCAGCTTTCGACTAACGAGCTCCTACAATGAGCAGTTCTTC. Translation: CASSFRLTSSYNEQFF. Full variable domain (rest looked up from reference TRBV7-9 and TRBJ2-1): DTGVSQNPRHKITKRGQNVTFRCDPISEHNRLYWYRQTLGQGPEFLTYFQNEAQLEKSRLLSDRFSAERPKGSFSTLEIQRTEQGDSAMYLCASSFRLTSSYNEQFFGPGTRLTVL.

The chain links TRBV7-9 to TRBJ1-4; 7 bases match TRBD1. CDR1 is SEHNR and CDR2 is FQNEAQ in the germline V gene (reference sequence). Losses at the gene ends were 3 bases for V and 5 bases for J; bases not matched to a gene: 6. The CDR3 length is 15 residues. This chain's CDR3 is CASSLTGKGNEKLFF. As DNA, the CDR3 is TGTGCCAGCAGCTTGACAGGGAAGGGGAATGAAAAACTGTTTTTT.

This sequence joins TRBV6-1 and TRBJ2-3; 11 positions agree with TRBD2. Unmatched junction bases numbered 2, after V lost 8 bases and J lost 1 base. Germline lookup yields CDR1 MNHNS and CDR2 SASEGT. The CDR3 contains 14 residues. CDR3 sequence (DNA): TGTGCCAGCCGACTAGCGGGACGCACAGATACGCAGTATTTT. This translates into CASRLAGRTDTQYF.

Concerning this clone itself: The sample has other DNA sequences that encode this CDR3 too. The rearrangement links TRBV5-1 to TRBJ2-5; tentatively, D is TRBD2 (6 bases). CDR3 length equals 14 residues. Trimming shortened V by 0 bases and J by 3 bases, and 9 bases separated the two germline ends. Germline V gene sequence: CDR1 SGHRS, CDR2 YFSETQ. The CDR3 protein is CASSLGTGEETQYF. CDR3 DNA sequence: TGCGCCAGCAGCTTGGGGACGGGGGAAGAGACCCAGTACTTC.

The CDR3 DNA reads as TGCGCCAGCACCCTGACTAGCGGAGGCCCCTACGAGCAGTACTTC. As protein: CASTLTSGGPYEQYF. The V and J genes are TRBV10-2 and TRBJ2-7, with 9 nucleotides matching TRBD2. This CDR3 contains 15 residues. Germline V gene lookup returns CDR1 WSHSY and CDR2 SAAADI. V was pared by 7 bases and J by 2 bases, with 9 bases of the junction left unmatched.

J is TRBJ2-7 and V is TRBV5-1; 7 bases align to TRBD2. CDR3 size: 15 residues. Per germline, CDR1 SGHRS and CDR2 YFSETQ. Trimming cost V 0 bases and J 7 bases; bases outside gene matches: 10. Written as DNA, the CDR3 is TGCGCCAGCAGCTTGGTCTCTAGCGGTTTAGTGGAGCAGTACTTC. It translates to CASSLVSSGLVEQYF.